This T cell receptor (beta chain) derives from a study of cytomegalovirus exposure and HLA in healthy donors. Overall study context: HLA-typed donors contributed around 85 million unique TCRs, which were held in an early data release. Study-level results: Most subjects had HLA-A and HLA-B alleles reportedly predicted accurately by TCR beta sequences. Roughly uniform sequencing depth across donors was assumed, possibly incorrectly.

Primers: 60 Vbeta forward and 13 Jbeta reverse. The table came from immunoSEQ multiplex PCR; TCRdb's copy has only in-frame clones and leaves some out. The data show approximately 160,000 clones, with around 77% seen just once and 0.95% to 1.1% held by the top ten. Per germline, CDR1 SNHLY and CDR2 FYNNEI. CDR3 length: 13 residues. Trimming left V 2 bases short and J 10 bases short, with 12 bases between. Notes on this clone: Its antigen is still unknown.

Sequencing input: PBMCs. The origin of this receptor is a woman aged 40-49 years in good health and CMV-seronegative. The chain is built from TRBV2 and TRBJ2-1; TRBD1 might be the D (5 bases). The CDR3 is CASSEWGRREQFF. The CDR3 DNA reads TGTGCCAGCAGTGAATGGGGCCGGCGGGAGCAGTTCTTC. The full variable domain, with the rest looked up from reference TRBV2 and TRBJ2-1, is EPEVTQTPSHQVTQMGQEVILRCVPISNHLYFYWYRQILGQKVEFLVSFYNNEISEKSEIFDDQFSVERPDGSNFTLKIRSTKLEDSAMYFCASSEWGRREQFFGPGTRLTVL.